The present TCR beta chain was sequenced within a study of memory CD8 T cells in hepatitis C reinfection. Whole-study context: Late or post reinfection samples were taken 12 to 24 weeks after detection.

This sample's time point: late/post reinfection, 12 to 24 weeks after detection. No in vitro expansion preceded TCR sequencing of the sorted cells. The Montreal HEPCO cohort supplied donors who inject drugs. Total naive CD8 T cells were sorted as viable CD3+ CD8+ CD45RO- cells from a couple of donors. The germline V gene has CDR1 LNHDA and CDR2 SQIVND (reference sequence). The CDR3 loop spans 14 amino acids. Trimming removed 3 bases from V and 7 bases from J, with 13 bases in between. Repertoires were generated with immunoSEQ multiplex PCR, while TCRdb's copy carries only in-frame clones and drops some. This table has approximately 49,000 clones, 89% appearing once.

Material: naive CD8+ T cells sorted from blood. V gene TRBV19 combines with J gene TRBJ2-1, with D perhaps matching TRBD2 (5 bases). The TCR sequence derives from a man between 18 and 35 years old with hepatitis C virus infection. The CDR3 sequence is CASSMRVRDNEQFF. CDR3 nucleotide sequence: TGTGCCAGTAGTATGAGGGTTAGGGATAATGAGCAGTTCTTC.